These 26 T cell receptor beta chains originate from one sample sequenced in a study of blood T cell repertoires in COVID-19 (TCRdb year 2020). To prepare the library, the immunoSEQ multiplex PCR assay was applied. TCRdb holds this immuneACCESS table with in-frame rearrangements only. Some clones are missing; in checked studies, unresolved V genes explain under half, and the rest has no known cause. The sample data list approximately 290,000 clones, and 80% to 90% of these were observed just once. The ten largest clones represent more than 4% of the sample. The sequenced material came from PBMCs or T cells enriched from blood (not recorded which). These receptors came from a woman between 25 and 40 years old who had recovered from COVID-19.

This clone was detected ten times or more. The CDR3 spells CASSTRGTPTQETQYF. The CDR3 nucleotides read TGCGCCAGCAGCACCCGCGGGACTCCCACTCAAGAGACCCAGTACTTC. V usage is TRBV4-1 and J usage is TRBJ2-5, with D perhaps TRBD2 (6 bases). The V and J ends lost 5 bases and 2 bases respectively, with 18 bases between them. Germline assignment: CDR1 MGHRA and CDR2 YSYEKL. The CDR3 covers 16 residues.

J is TRBJ2-3 and V is TRBV5-1; 7 bases agree with TRBD1. V shed 3 bases and J 4 bases; nucleotides not matched to a gene: 14. CDR3 size: 17 residues. Germline assignment: CDR1 SGHRS and CDR2 YFSETQ. The DNA of the CDR3 is TGCGCCAGCAGCTCAACCAGGGGGATAGGGCACGCAGATACGCAGTATTTT. Its protein is CASSSTRGIGHADTQYF.

The rearrangement links TRBV19 to TRBJ2-1; unclear D gene. The V and J ends lost 3 bases and 4 bases respectively, with 19 bases between them. CDR3 length equals 17 residues. Germline V gene sequence: CDR1 LNHDA, CDR2 SQIVND (reference sequence). This chain's CDR3 is CASSIGTTAGYYNEQFF. The CDR3 DNA reads TGTGCCAGTAGTATCGGCACGACTGCCGGCTATTACAATGAGCAGTTCTTC. The variable domain in full, with the rest retrieved from reference TRBV19 and TRBJ2-1, is DGGITQSPKYLFRKEGQNVTLSCEQNLNHDAMYWYRQDPGQGLRLIYYSQIVNDFQKGDIAEGYSVSREKKESFPLTVTSAQKNPTAFYLCASSIGTTAGYYNEQFFGPGTRLTVL.

This clone occurred a few times. The V and J genes are TRBV28 and TRBJ1-1, with 7 bases matching TRBD1. Germline V lookup: CDR1 MDHEN, CDR2 SYDVKM. V shed 1 base and J 0 bases; nucleotides not matched to a gene: 8. CDR3 length equals 17 residues. The CDR3 spells CASSLFQGVTLNTEAFF. The DNA of the CDR3 is TGTGCCAGCAGTTTATTCCAGGGGGTAACCTTGAACACTGAAGCTTTCTTT. The full variable domain, with the rest looked up from reference TRBV28 and TRBJ1-1, is DVKVTQSSRYLVKRTGEKVFLECVQDMDHENMFWYRQDPGLGLRLIYFSYDVKMKEKGDIPEGYSVSREKKERFSLILESASTNQTSMYLCASSLFQGVTLNTEAFFGQGTRLTVV.

V usage is TRBV6-2 or TRBV6-3 and J usage is TRBJ2-1; 8 positions match TRBD1. The CDR3 contains 14 residues. Looked up from germline, CDR1 is MNHEY and CDR2 is SVGEGT. The J segment lost 7 bases and the V segment lost 1 base, leaving 3 bases of the junction unmatched. The CDR3 DNA sequence: TGTGCCAGCAGTTACTTGGACAGGGAGAATGAGCAGTTCTTC. Encoded protein: CASSYLDRENEQFF.

This chain links TRBV5-6 with TRBJ1-2, with no clear D. V lost 2 bases and J lost 6, with 11 bases in between. Germline V gives CDR1 SGHDT, CDR2 YYEEEE. The CDR3 totals 13 residues. The CDR3 loop reads CASSFRVADGYTF. CDR3 bases: TGTGCCAGCAGCTTTCGGGTTGCAGATGGCTACACCTTC.

The V and J genes are TRBV4-1 and TRBJ1-2, with 7 bases that match TRBD1. CDR1 is MGHRA and CDR2 is YSYEKL in the germline V gene. The CDR3 consists of 12 residues. V lost 0 bases and J lost 13; bases outside the gene matches: 5. The CDR3 bases are TGCGCCAGCAGCCAAGATCTAGGGGGCCGCACCTTC. Its translation: CASSQDLGGRTF.

CDR3 bases: TGTGCCAGCAGCCAAGATCGGCGGGGCGGCACAGATACGCAGTATTTT. Translating it yields CASSQDRRGGTDTQYF. V usage is TRBV4-2 and J usage is TRBJ2-3; possibly TRBD2 for D (6 bases). V lost 0 bases, J lost 1 base, and 11 bases lay in between. The CDR3 loop spans 16 amino acids. CDR1 and CDR2 from the germline V gene are LGHNA and YNFKEQ.

The J gene is TRBJ2-6, the V gene TRBV30; 9 nucleotides line up with TRBD2. Germline values: CDR1 GTSNPN, CDR2 SVGIG (reference sequence). Losses at the gene ends were 1 base for V and 0 bases for J; bases not matched to a gene: 1. The CDR3 loop spans 16 amino acids. The CDR3 region is CAWSGTSVSGANVLTF. DNA of the CDR3: TGTGCCTGGAGTGGGACTAGCGTCTCTGGGGCCAACGTCCTGACTTTC.

This clone was seen only once. The V call is TRBV2, the J call TRBJ2-2; D not resolved. CDR1 is SNHLY and CDR2 is FYNNEI in the germline V gene. The V and J ends lost 7 bases and 2 bases respectively, with 8 bases between them. This CDR3 contains 13 residues. The CDR3 spells CASTTDNTGELFF. CDR3 sequence (DNA): TGTGCCAGCACCACAGACAACACCGGGGAGCTGTTTTTT. Variable domain in full (rest from reference TRBV2 and TRBJ2-2): EPEVTQTPSHQVTQMGQEVILRCVPISNHLYFYWYRQILGQKVEFLVSFYNNEISEKSEIFDDQFSVERPDGSNFTLKIRSTKLEDSAMYFCASTTDNTGELFFGEGSRLTVL.

CDR3 nucleotides: TGTGCCAGCAGTTTACTGGATACGCAGTATTTT. It codes for CASSLLDTQYF. The chain combines TRBV12-3 or TRBV12-4 with TRBJ2-3, with D uncertain. This CDR3 is 11 amino acids long. V lost 2 bases and J 6 bases, leaving 3 bases between the germline ends.

The gene calls are TRBV11-2 and TRBJ1-3; D remains ambiguous. The CDR3 has 16 residues. V lost 5 bases, J lost 1 base, and 15 bases lay in between. Germline assignment: CDR1 SGHAT and CDR2 FQNNGV. CDR3 protein: CASSPQPGPSGNTIYF. DNA for the CDR3: TGTGCCAGCAGCCCCCAACCGGGTCCTTCTGGAAACACCATATATTTT.

The chain is built from TRBV7-9 and TRBJ2-7; 7 nucleotides align to TRBD2. With V trimmed by 1 base and J by 6 bases, 6 bases remained unmatched. Germline CDR1 is SEHNR and CDR2 is FQNEAQ (reference sequence). This CDR3 region has 14 residues. Here the CDR3 reads CASSLVGGESEQYF. Here the CDR3 DNA reads TGTGCCAGCAGCTTAGTTGGGGGGGAGTCCGAGCAGTACTTC.

This chain uses TRBV14 with TRBJ2-1; the match to TRBD2 covers 8 bases. From germline, CDR1 is SGHDN and CDR2 FVKESK. The CDR3 covers 20 residues. The V and J ends lost 3 bases and 0 bases, in that order; junction bases with no gene match: 16. The CDR3 sequence is CASSQLPGLGTQSSYNEQFF. Here the CDR3 DNA reads TGTGCCAGCAGCCAGCTCCCGGGACTAGGAACCCAAAGCTCCTACAATGAGCAGTTCTTC.

The genes are TRBV7-8 and TRBJ1-2, with TRBD1 matching over 8 bases. Germline assignment: CDR1 SGHVS and CDR2 FQNEAQ. The CDR3 is made up of 14 amino acids. Trimming at V came to 1 base and at J to 8 bases, leaving 6 bases not matched to a gene. CDR3 bases: TGTGCCAGCAGCTTAGGGCAGGGGGCAGAAGGCTACACCTTC. This codes for CASSLGQGAEGYTF.

The V call is TRBV28, the J call TRBJ2-7, with 7 bases fitting TRBD1. There are 14 residues in the CDR3. Germline V gene sequence: CDR1 MDHEN, CDR2 SYDVKM. The V segment lost 6 bases and the J segment 5 bases; nucleotides outside the gene matches: 10. CDR3 DNA: TGTGCCAGCAGCCCCGGGACAGCAAACAACGAGCAGTACTTC. Translated: CASSPGTANNEQYF.

V is TRBV2 and J is TRBJ1-6; 8 bases map to TRBD1. Trimming removed 4 bases from V and 10 bases from J; junction bases left unmatched: 9. The CDR3 is made up of 15 amino acids. From germline, CDR1 is SNHLY and CDR2 FYNNEI. The CDR3 protein is CASSGRGQGGSPLHF. DNA for the CDR3: TGTGCCAGCAGTGGCCGCGGACAGGGAGGATCACCCCTCCACTTT.

V and J are TRBV19 and TRBJ1-3, with 8 bases matching TRBD1. This CDR3 region has 15 residues. J was trimmed by 1 base and V by 5 bases; bases with no gene match: 4. Germline lookup yields CDR1 LNHDA and CDR2 SQIVND (reference sequence). The CDR3 region is CASSARTGSGNTIYF. CDR3 nucleotide sequence: TGTGCCAGTAGTGCCCGGACAGGGTCTGGAAACACCATATATTTT.

V gene TRBV27 combines with J gene TRBJ2-1; 16 nucleotides line up with TRBD2. The CDR3 is 17 residues long. V was clipped by 4 bases and J by 9 bases; unmatched bases: 9. Per germline, CDR1 MNHEY and CDR2 SMNVEV (reference sequence). The CDR3 nucleotides read TGTGCCAGCAGTTCCCCGACCGGGACTAGCGGGAGGGTTGAGCAGTTCTTC. Its translation: CASSSPTGTSGRVEQFF.

The chain carries TRBV7-6 and TRBJ1-4, with D possibly being TRBD1 (6 bases). The CDR3 contains 15 residues. V was cut by 8 bases and J by 5 bases, with 18 bases left in between. Germline-derived CDR1 and CDR2 are SGHVS and FNYEAQ. The CDR3 DNA is TGTGCCAGCGGGGACAACGGGATCCACAATGAAAAACTGTTTTTT. Translated, it gives CASGDNGIHNEKLFF.

The chain combines TRBV10-2 with TRBJ2-1; perhaps TRBD1 as D (6 bases). There are 18 residues in the CDR3. From germline, CDR1 is WSHSY and CDR2 SAAADI. The V and J ends lost 6 bases and 4 bases respectively, with 25 bases between them. The CDR3 sequence: CASSGWGLRDKEYNEQFF. CDR3 DNA sequence: TGCGCCAGCAGCGGATGGGGGTTACGGGACAAAGAGTACAATGAGCAGTTCTTC.

The CDR3 here is CASSIRGFGTVPSYNEQFF. The CDR3 region has the DNA TGTGCCAGTAGTATACGAGGGTTTGGGACTGTTCCTTCTTACAATGAGCAGTTCTTC. The chain uses TRBV19 and TRBJ2-1; weak D call: TRBD2 (6 bases). V gave up 2 bases and J gave up 4 bases, with 24 bases separating them. Germline CDR1 is LNHDA and CDR2 is SQIVND (reference sequence). This CDR3 spans 19 amino acids.

The V call is TRBV28, the J call TRBJ1-4, with unresolved D. The CDR3 has 12 residues. V was trimmed by 5 bases and J by 10 bases, leaving 11 bases between them. Germline CDR1 is MDHEN and CDR2 is SYDVKM. DNA for the CDR3: TGTGCCAGCAGTCCCTCGGCGGGAAAACTGTTTTTT. It yields the protein CASSPSAGKLFF.

V is TRBV5-1 and J is TRBJ2-3, with 15 bases identical to TRBD2. This CDR3 region has 19 residues. Germline loops: CDR1 SGHRS, CDR2 YFSETQ. Trimming removed 4 bases from V and 8 bases from J; junction bases left unmatched: 17. Here the CDR3 DNA reads TGCGCCAGCAGCCGTCCCGGACTAGCGGGGGGGAAGGAGTTAGGTACGCAGTATTTT. Its translation: CASSRPGLAGGKELGTQYF.

The CDR3 protein is CASRRTGGNNQPQHF. The CDR3 DNA reads TGTGCCAGCAGGCGGACAGGGGGTAACAATCAGCCCCAGCATTTT. The V gene is TRBV5-8, the J gene TRBJ1-5; the match to TRBD1 covers 10 bases. The CDR3 is made up of 15 amino acids. Germline V gene lookup returns CDR1 SGHTS and CDR2 YDEGEE. The junction had 5 bases not matched to a gene; V was cut back by 5 bases and J by 3 bases.

The J gene is TRBJ1-1, the V gene TRBV19; D ambiguous. The CDR3 spans 14 residues. Germline CDR1 LNHDA, CDR2 SQIVND (reference sequence). Trimming left V 6 bases short and J 0 bases short, with 11 bases between. The CDR3 sequence: CASRVVQMNTEAFF. CDR3 bases: TGTGCCAGTAGAGTGGTACAGATGAACACTGAAGCTTTCTTT.